This paragraph reports one T cell receptor beta chain. This record comes from a study of blood T cell repertoires in COVID-19. Overall study: There were acute and convalescent COVID-19 samples, and they came from the United States, Italy and Spain. Sources were T cells, B-cell-depleted T cells, or PBMCs; the material itself was cDNA or gDNA.

Authors' analysis steps: Amplification of reference gene primers was used by the study to estimate nucleated cell counts. Here immunoSEQ multiplex PCR was the method, and the copy in TCRdb shows in-frame clones only, minus some. V and J calls and clone size are copied from that table; D and trimming were computed from the DNA. The sample has around 24,000 clones, roughly 86% seen once. Sample: peripheral blood. The TCR sequence derives from a human donor with active COVID-19. The donor label of this sample is uncertain.

CDR3: CASSFLGTGGVEQFF. CDR3 DNA: TGTGCCAGCAGTTTTCTGGGGACAGGGGGCGTTGAGCAGTTCTTC. The V and J genes are TRBV28 and TRBJ2-1, with 12 bases that match TRBD1. Per the germline V gene, CDR1 is MDHEN and CDR2 is SYDVKM. Losses at the gene ends were 3 bases for V and 9 bases for J; bases not matched to a gene: 6. The CDR3 is 15 residues long.